One and the same sample provided the 17 T cell receptor beta chains below, sequenced in a study of blood T cell repertoires in COVID-19 (TCRdb year 2020). Library prep was done by the immunoSEQ multiplex PCR assay. The immuneACCESS repertoire file appears here via TCRdb, limited to in-frame rearrangements. These files lack a portion of the clones; in checked studies, under half of the deficit traces to unresolved V genes, and the cause of the others is not known. Counted in this sample were hundreds of thousands of clones; around 90% of them appeared once. 0.9% to 1% of the sample lies in the top ten. The sample taken for sequencing was peripheral blood. All receptors derive from a woman in her thirties or forties who had recovered from COVID-19.

Worth noting for this clone: This CDR3 is also generated by other DNA sequences in the sample. The chain has TRBV5-1 and TRBJ2-1; tentative D call: TRBD1 (6 bases). This CDR3 has 15 amino acids. Germline loops: CDR1 SGHRS, CDR2 YFSETQ. V lost 0 bases, J lost 0 bases, and 7 bases lay in between. The CDR3 region is CASSLGGGSYNEQFF. For the CDR3, the DNA is TGCGCCAGCAGCTTGGGAGGGGGCTCCTACAATGAGCAGTTCTTC.

The rearrangement uses TRBV19 and TRBJ2-1; 10 bases match TRBD2. The CDR3 covers 16 residues. Germline loops: CDR1 LNHDA, CDR2 SQIVND (reference sequence). V shed 2 bases and J 5 bases; nucleotides not matched to a gene: 6. CDR3 nucleotide sequence: TGTGCCAGTAGTATACCCACTAGCGGGGTGAACAATGAGCAGTTCTTC. Translating gives CASSIPTSGVNNEQFF. The variable domain in full, completed from reference TRBV19 and TRBJ2-1, reads DGGITQSPKYLFRKEGQNVTLSCEQNLNHDAMYWYRQDPGQGLRLIYYSQIVNDFQKGDIAEGYSVSREKKESFPLTVTSAQKNPTAFYLCASSIPTSGVNNEQFFGPGTRLTVL.

This chain joins TRBV6-2 or TRBV6-3 and TRBJ2-1; the D gene is possibly TRBD2 (5 bases). CDR1 is MNHEY and CDR2 is SVGEGT in the germline V gene. The CDR3 has 15 residues. V gave up 2 bases and J gave up 4 bases, with 12 bases separating them. CDR3 DNA: TGTGCCAGCAGTTACGGCGGGCTACGGTACAATGAGCAGTTCTTC. Residues: CASSYGGLRYNEQFF.

The V call is TRBV11-2, the J call TRBJ1-1; D is uncertain. The V end lost 5 bases, the J end lost 1 base, and 2 bases lay between the germline ends. The CDR3 extends over 11 amino acids. Germline values: CDR1 SGHAT, CDR2 FQNNGV. CDR3 coding DNA: TGTGCCAGCAGCCAGAACACTGAAGCTTTCTTT. Translated: CASSQNTEAFF.

The rearrangement links TRBV29-1 to TRBJ2-3; a weak D match, TRBD2 (5 bases). Trimming removed 5 bases at V and 2 bases at J, with 8 bases between. The germline gives CDR1 SQVTM, CDR2 ANQGSEA. The CDR3 has 12 amino acids. The CDR3 loop is CSVPGITDTQYF. CDR3 sequence (DNA): TGCAGCGTTCCCGGGATCACAGATACGCAGTATTTT.

V usage is TRBV7-2 and J usage is TRBJ1-2, with a possible D match to TRBD1 (5 bases). Germline CDR1 reads SGHTA; CDR2 reads FQGNSA. The CDR3 is 15 residues long. Trimming shortened V by 5 bases and J by 3 bases, and 16 bases separated the two germline ends. The CDR3, as DNA: TGTGCCAGCAGCGGCGGCCAGGGTCGGCACTATGGCTACACCTTC. Amino acids: CASSGGQGRHYGYTF.

The rearrangement links TRBV7-9 to TRBJ2-7; 8 nucleotides align to TRBD2. This CDR3 contains 15 residues. V lost 5 bases and J lost 7; bases outside the gene matches: 13. Germline values: CDR1 SEHNR, CDR2 FQNEAQ (reference sequence). CDR3 in amino acids: CASSPAWTSPQEQYF. The CDR3, as DNA: TGTGCCAGCAGCCCCGCCTGGACTAGCCCCCAGGAGCAGTACTTC.

V gene TRBV12-5 combines with J gene TRBJ1-2; tentative D call: TRBD1 (5 bases). Looked up from germline, CDR1 is LGHNT and CDR2 is FRNRAP. CDR3 length: 13 amino acids. V was clipped by 1 base and J by 5 bases, with 8 bases between them. CDR3 in amino acids: CASGLEGRYGYTF. DNA of the CDR3: TGTGCTAGTGGTTTGGAGGGGCGGTATGGCTACACCTTC.

The chain couples TRBV7-3 to TRBJ1-6, with D unclear. The V and J ends lost 3 bases and 8 bases respectively, with 8 bases between them. Germline CDR1 is SGHTA and CDR2 is FQGTGA. The CDR3 has 13 amino acids. The CDR3 is CASSFNSDSPLHF. The CDR3 nucleotides read TGTGCCAGCAGCTTTAACAGTGATTCACCCCTCCACTTT.

The chain uses TRBV2 and TRBJ2-5; D possibly corresponds to TRBD2 (6 bases). With 6 bases removed from V and 4 bases from J, the gap between germline ends came to 18 bases. CDR1 is SNHLY, CDR2 FYNNEI, per germline. The length of the CDR3 is 15 residues. CDR3 DNA sequence: TGTGCCAGCAGCCGCCACCCCTTGGAGGGAGAGACCCAGTACTTC. Amino acids: CASSRHPLEGETQYF.

DNA of the CDR3: TGTGCTTGCGGGAGGGCCGTGGATGAGCAGTTCTTC. Its protein is CACGRAVDEQFF. The rearrangement links TRBV30 to TRBJ2-1; 9 nucleotides match TRBD2. The CDR3 sequence is 12 residues long. CDR1 is GTSNPN and CDR2 is SVGIG in the germline V gene (reference sequence).

This sequence joins TRBV30 and TRBJ1-1; 8 positions match TRBD1. The CDR3 runs 13 residues. V shed 3 bases and J 7 bases; nucleotides not matched to a gene: 7. CDR1 and CDR2 (germline): GTSNPN, SVGIG (reference sequence). The CDR3 DNA reads TGTGCCTGGAGCCAAGGGACAGGACTTGAAGCTTTCTTT. It codes for CAWSQGTGLEAFF.

This chain connects TRBV9 to TRBJ1-1, with no clear D. This CDR3 comprises 14 residues. V lost 4 bases and J 4 bases, leaving 14 bases between the germline ends. Germline V CDR1 and CDR2: SGDLS, YYNGEE. This CDR3 reads CASSSLHGGTEAFF. The DNA of the CDR3 is TGTGCCAGCAGCTCCCTCCACGGAGGCACTGAAGCTTTCTTT.

The chain carries TRBV7-2 and TRBJ2-5; 8 positions match TRBD1. With V trimmed by 3 bases and J by 2 bases, 8 bases remained unmatched. CDR3 length: 16 residues. Germline V gene lookup returns CDR1 SGHTA and CDR2 FQGNSA. CDR3 sequence reads: CASSLWTGMRQETQYF. The DNA for the CDR3 is TGTGCCAGCAGCTTGTGGACAGGGATGAGGCAAGAGACCCAGTACTTC.

The chain recombines TRBV10-3 with TRBJ1-5; 8 nucleotides align to TRBD1. The V and J ends lost 11 bases and 1 base, in that order; junction bases with no gene match: 10. The germline gives CDR1 ENHRY, CDR2 SYGVKD. The length of the CDR3 is 15 residues. The CDR3 sequence: CASTPGQASNQPQHF. The CDR3 DNA sequence: TGTGCCTCCACCCCGGGACAGGCGAGCAATCAGCCCCAGCATTTT.

The chain recombines TRBV5-4 with TRBJ2-5; TRBD2 aligns across 9 bases. V was pared by 2 bases and J by 5 bases, with 10 bases of the junction left unmatched. The CDR3 spans 16 residues. Germline values: CDR1 SGHNT, CDR2 YYREEE (reference sequence). CDR3 protein: CASSFFLAGGWETQYF. The CDR3 DNA is TGTGCCAGCAGCTTTTTTCTCGCGGGAGGGTGGGAGACCCAGTACTTC.

The chain combines TRBV5-1 with TRBJ1-1; the match to TRBD1 covers 9 bases. The CDR3 spans 19 residues. In germline, CDR1 is SGHRS, CDR2 YFSETQ. The J segment lost 2 bases and the V segment lost 4 bases, leaving 18 bases of the junction unmatched. The CDR3 nucleotides are TGCGCCAGCAGCCCCAATCCCCTATCGACAGGGGGGTTAAACACTGAAGCTTTCTTT. Translating it yields CASSPNPLSTGGLNTEAFF.